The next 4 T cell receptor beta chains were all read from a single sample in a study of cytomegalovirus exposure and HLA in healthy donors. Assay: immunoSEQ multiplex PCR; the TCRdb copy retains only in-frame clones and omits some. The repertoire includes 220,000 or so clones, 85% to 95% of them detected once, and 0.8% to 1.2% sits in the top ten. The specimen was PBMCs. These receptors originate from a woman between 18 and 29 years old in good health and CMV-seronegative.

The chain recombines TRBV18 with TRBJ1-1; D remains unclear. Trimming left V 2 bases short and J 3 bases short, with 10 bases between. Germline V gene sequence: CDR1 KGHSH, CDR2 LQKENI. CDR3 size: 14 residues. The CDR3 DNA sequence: TGTGCCAGCTCACCAAAAGATCAGGACACTGAAGCTTTCTTT. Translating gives CASSPKDQDTEAFF. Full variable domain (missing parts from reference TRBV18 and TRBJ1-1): NAGVMQNPRHLVRRRGQEARLRCSPMKGHSHVYWYRQLPEEGLKFMVYLQKENIIDESGMPKERFSAEFPKEGPSILRIQQVVRGDSAAYFCASSPKDQDTEAFFGQGTRLTVV.

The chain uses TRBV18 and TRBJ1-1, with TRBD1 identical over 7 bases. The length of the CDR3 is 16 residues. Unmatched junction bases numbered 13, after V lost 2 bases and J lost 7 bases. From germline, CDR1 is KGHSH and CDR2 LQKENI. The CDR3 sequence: CASSPNTIDRANEAFF. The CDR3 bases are TGTGCCAGCTCACCAAATACTATCGACAGGGCGAATGAAGCTTTCTTT.

CDR3 protein: CASSADTLQETQYF. As DNA, the CDR3 is TGCGCCAGCAGCGCCGACACTTTGCAAGAGACCCAGTACTTC. The rearrangement joins TRBV5-1 to TRBJ2-5; unclear D gene. This CDR3 is 14 amino acids long. The ends were cut back, 4 bases at V and 2 bases at J, with 12 bases in the middle. Germline V CDR1 and CDR2: SGHRS, YFSETQ. Complete variable domain (other parts from reference TRBV5-1 and TRBJ2-5): KAGVTQTPRYLIKTRGQQVTLSCSPISGHRSVSWYQQTPGQGLQFLFEYFSETQRNKGNFPGRFSGRQFSNSRSEMNVSTLELGDSALYLCASSADTLQETQYFGPGTRLLVL.

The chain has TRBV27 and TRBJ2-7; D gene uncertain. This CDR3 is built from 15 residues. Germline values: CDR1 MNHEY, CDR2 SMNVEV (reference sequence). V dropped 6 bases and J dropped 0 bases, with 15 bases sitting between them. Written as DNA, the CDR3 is TGTGCCAGCAGCCCCAAAGCGTCCAACTCCTACGAGCAGTACTTC. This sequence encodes CASSPKASNSYEQYF.